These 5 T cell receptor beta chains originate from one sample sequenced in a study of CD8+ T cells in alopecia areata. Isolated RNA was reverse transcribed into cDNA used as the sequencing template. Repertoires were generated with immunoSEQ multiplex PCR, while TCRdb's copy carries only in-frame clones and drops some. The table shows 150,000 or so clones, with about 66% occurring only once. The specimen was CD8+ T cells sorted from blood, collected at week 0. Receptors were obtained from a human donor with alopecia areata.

CDR3 protein: CAWSGQISFGANVLTF. In nucleotides, the CDR3 is TGTGCCTGGAGTGGACAGATCTCTTTCGGGGCCAACGTCCTGACTTTC. This chain links TRBV30 with TRBJ2-6; TRBD1 might be the D (5 bases). Trimming stripped 1 base from V and 4 bases from J, with 14 bases between. The CDR3 is made up of 16 amino acids. Germline V lookup: CDR1 GTSNPN, CDR2 SVGIG (reference sequence).

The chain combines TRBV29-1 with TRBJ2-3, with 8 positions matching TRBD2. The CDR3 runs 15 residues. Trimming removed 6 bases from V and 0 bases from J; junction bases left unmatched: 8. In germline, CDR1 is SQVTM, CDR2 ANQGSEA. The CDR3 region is CSVNGLAPSTDTQYF. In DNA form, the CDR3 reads TGCAGCGTCAACGGACTAGCACCTAGCACAGATACGCAGTATTTT.

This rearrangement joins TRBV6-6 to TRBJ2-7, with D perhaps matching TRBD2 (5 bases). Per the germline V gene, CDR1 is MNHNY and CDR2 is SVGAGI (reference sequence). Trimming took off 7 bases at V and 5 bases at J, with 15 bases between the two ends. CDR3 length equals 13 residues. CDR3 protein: CASTYGSGNEQYF. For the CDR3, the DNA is TGTGCCAGCACCTATGGGTCGGGGAACGAGCAGTACTTC.

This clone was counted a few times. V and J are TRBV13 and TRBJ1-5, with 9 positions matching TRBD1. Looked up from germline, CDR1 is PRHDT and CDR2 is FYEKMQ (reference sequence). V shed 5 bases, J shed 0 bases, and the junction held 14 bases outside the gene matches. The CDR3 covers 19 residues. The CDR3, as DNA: TGTGCCAGCAGCACCCGGGGACAGGGAACACTTTATAGCAATCAGCCCCAGCATTTT. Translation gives CASSTRGQGTLYSNQPQHF. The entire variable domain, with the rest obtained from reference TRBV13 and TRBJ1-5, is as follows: AAGVIQSPRHLIKEKRETATLKCYPIPRHDTVYWYQQGPGQDPQFLISFYEKMQSDKGSIPDRFSAQQFSDYHSELNMSSLELGDSALYFCASSTRGQGTLYSNQPQHFGDGTRLSIL.

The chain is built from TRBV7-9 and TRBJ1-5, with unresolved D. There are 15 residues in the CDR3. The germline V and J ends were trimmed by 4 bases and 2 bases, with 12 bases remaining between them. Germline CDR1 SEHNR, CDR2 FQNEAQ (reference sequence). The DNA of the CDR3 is TGTGCCAGCAGCTCTGAATCCTGGGGCAATCAGCCCCAGCATTTT. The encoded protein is CASSSESWGNQPQHF.